This entry is about one T cell receptor beta chain. Its matching antigen is unknown. TCRdb analysed the 5' RACE reads with MiXCR anew, one entry per CDR3 protein. Found here are roughly 500,000 distinct CDR3 sequences, over 15% of them singletons; the top ten hold 13% to 15%. Per germline, CDR1 SGHTA and CDR2 FQGTGA. The length of the CDR3 is 16 residues. J lost 7 bases, V lost 5 bases, and 11 bases had no gene match. This entry comes from a study of T cells after yellow fever vaccination. Turning to the study itself: Libraries from low-cell-number fractions were prepared with the SMART-Seq v4 Ultra Low Input RNA kit.

Findings and caveats of the study: A small proportion of clonotypes was detected in both the CD4 and CD8 compartments. Most primary-vaccination clones reappeared after the booster (approximately 95% CD4, approximately 88% CD8).

The specimen comprised PBMCs, sampled 15 days after the yellow fever booster vaccination. The clonotype originates from a man aged 30 to 39 who received the YFV17D yellow fever vaccine. The chain has TRBV7-3 and TRBJ2-1; TRBD2 aligns across 10 bases. The CDR3 here is CASSLWASGRRNEQFF. The DNA for the CDR3 is TGTGCCAGCAGCCTATGGGCTAGCGGGAGACGGAATGAGCAGTTCTTC.